This T cell receptor beta chain appears in the sequencing data of a study of regulatory T cells in long-lasting Graves disease. In germline, CDR1 is KGHSH, CDR2 LQKENI. CDR3 length equals 17 residues. The authors built TCR beta libraries using iRepertoire HTBI primers and Arm-PCR of CDR3 regions. TCRdb ran MiXCR on the multiplex PCR reads and lists one entry per CDR3 protein. The profile shows around 500,000 distinct CDR3 sequences, around 12% of them singletons. Points on this clonotype: It may be a read error: a sequence one base away is much more abundant.

The time point is: newly diagnosed GD, antithyroid drugs for less than 3 months. Making the TCR library involved RNA that had been extracted from PBMCs. The data were also submitted as part of a second study, on T cells in Graves' hyperthyroidism and ophthalmopathy.

J is TRBJ2-1 and V is TRBV18; no definite D call. The sequencing here drew on peripheral blood mononuclear cells (PBMCs), taken at new diagnosis, from a patient treated with antithyroid drugs. The TCR sequence derives from a woman aged 25-40 years with Graves disease. As DNA, the CDR3 is TGTGCCGGCTCACAGACCAAGGACCCCGCGGCGGTACAGGAGCAGTTCTTC. Encoded protein: CAGSQTKDPAAVQEQFF.